A selection of T cell receptor beta chains follows, all from one sample in a study of T-cell memory formation after mild COVID-19. TCRdb processed the 5' RACE reads anew with MiXCR; each CDR3 protein has one entry. The table lists approximately 430,000 distinct CDR3 sequences, less than 25% of them singletons, with around 12% in the top ten. Sequencing was performed on PBMCs or a T cell subset sorted from them (not recorded which). Source of these receptors: an adult woman who had mild COVID-19 (a few samples of this study predate the infection). Cell type and time point are not known. Each CDR3 is given with its conserved first and last residue. The D gene is left open where the match is weak. For some rows the clone size is stated as once, few or many, or as a class when expanded; others skip it.

v_call	clone_size	j_call	d_call	cdr3_aa	cdr3_nt
TRBV20-1	few	TRBJ1-5	NA	CSARDIQGVQPQHF	TGCAGTGCTAGAGATATCCAGGGCGTACAGCCCCAGCATTTT
TRBV5-1	NA	TRBJ1-1	NA	CASSLLQSNTEAFF	TGCGCCAGCAGCTTGCTACAGTCAAACACTGAAGCTTTCTTT
TRBV4-2	NA	TRBJ2-3	NA	CASSQDRASGTDTQYF	TGTGCCAGCAGCCAAGATAGGGCTAGCGGCACAGATACGCAGTATTTT
TRBV25-1	NA	TRBJ2-6	NA	CASSEGVAGANVLTF	TGTGCCAGCAGCGAAGGGGTTGCGGGGGCCAACGTCCTGACTTTC
TRBV6-2/TRBV6-3	NA	TRBJ2-7	NA	CASSYSIYPYEQYF	TGTGCCAGCAGTTACTCGATTTATCCCTACGAGCAGTACTTC
TRBV24-1	NA	TRBJ2-2	NA	CATRGDGAARGGELFF	TGTGCCACCCGAGGGGATGGCGCGGCGAGGGGCGGGGAGCTGTTTTTT
TRBV7-2	NA	TRBJ2-6	NA	CASSLVGGPSSGANVLTF	TGTGCCAGCAGCTTAGTCGGGGGGCCGAGCTCTGGGGCCAACGTCCTGACTTTC
TRBV29-1	NA	TRBJ2-3	TRBD1	CSVRGQGDTQYF	TGCAGCGTGAGGGGGCAGGGAGATACGCAGTATTTT
TRBV7-6	many	TRBJ2-1	NA	CASSLVAGDNEQFF	TGTGCCAGCAGCTTAGTTGCGGGCGACAATGAGCAGTTCTTC
TRBV30	few	TRBJ2-7	NA	CAWSVQIIGNGPSYEQYF	TGTGCCTGGAGTGTCCAGATTATCGGTAACGGACCCTCCTACGAGCAGTACTTC
TRBV7-9	few	TRBJ2-1	NA	CASGLQGYNEQFF	TGTGCCAGCGGGTTACAGGGCTACAATGAGCAGTTCTTC
TRBV6-5	NA	TRBJ2-3	TRBD2	CASSYKPAGATDTQYF	TGTGCCAGCAGTTACAAACCAGCGGGAGCAACAGATACGCAGTATTTT
TRBV7-2	few	TRBJ2-7	TRBD2	CASSNPLGAGGLTYEQYF	TGTGCCAGCAGCAACCCATTAGGGGCGGGGGGCCTCACCTACGAGCAGTACTTC
TRBV24-1	NA	TRBJ2-4	NA	CATSGLTDIQYF	TGTGCCACCAGTGGCCTTACTGACATTCAGTACTTC
TRBV5-1	many	TRBJ2-3	NA	CASSLQGSPEDTQYF	TGCGCCAGCAGCTTACAGGGCTCCCCAGAAGATACGCAGTATTTT
TRBV4-3	many	TRBJ2-2	NA	CASSQEGRRTGELFF	TGCGCCAGCAGCCAAGAAGGACGTAGAACCGGGGAGCTGTTTTTT
TRBV5-1	NA	TRBJ2-1	TRBD1	CASSLLPGQAEF	TGCGCCAGCAGCTTACTTCCGGGACAGGCAGAGTTC
TRBV5-1	few	TRBJ2-2	TRBD1	CASSYAGTGYTGELFF	TGCGCCAGCAGCTACGCCGGGACAGGCTACACCGGGGAGCTGTTTTTT
TRBV24-1	NA	TRBJ2-4	NA	CATSDPWTGNIQYF	TGTGCCACCAGTGATCCCTGGACGGGGAACATTCAGTACTTC
TRBV29-1	NA	TRBJ2-1	NA	CSIQSYNEQFF	TGCAGCATACAGTCCTACAATGAGCAGTTCTTC
TRBV15	NA	TRBJ1-2	NA	CATSREDRVGYTF	TGTGCCACCAGCAGAGAGGATCGTGTAGGCTACACCTTC
TRBV4-1	NA	TRBJ2-1	NA	CASSAFGSRSYNEQFF	TGCGCCAGCAGCGCTTTCGGATCTCGCTCCTACAATGAGCAGTTCTTC
TRBV12-3/TRBV12-4	few	TRBJ1-2	NA	CASSRRGERGYTF	TGTGCCAGCAGCCGAAGAGGGGAGAGAGGCTACACCTTC
TRBV20-1	NA	TRBJ2-1	TRBD2	CSAPPPRTSGTYNEQFF	TGCAGTGCCCCGCCCCCTCGGACTAGCGGGACCTACAATGAGCAGTTCTTC
TRBV20-1	many	TRBJ1-4	TRBD1	CSARDRGQARRGGEKLFF	TGCAGTGCTAGAGATCGGGGACAGGCTCGCCGTGGAGGAGAAAAACTGTTTTTT
TRBV3-1	few	TRBJ1-1	TRBD1	CASSLTGTVVMNTEAFF	TGTGCCAGCAGCCTAACCGGGACAGTTGTCATGAACACTGAAGCTTTCTTT
TRBV3-1	NA	TRBJ1-2	TRBD1	CASSQVATGQGYTF	TGTGCCAGCAGCCAAGTGGCGACAGGGCAGGGCTACACCTTC
TRBV20-1	few	TRBJ2-1	NA	CSASEKRGTVWNEQFF	TGCAGTGCTAGTGAAAAGAGGGGTACGGTGTGGAATGAGCAGTTCTTC
TRBV28	few	TRBJ2-1	TRBD1	CASSLGTGINNEQFF	TGTGCCAGCAGTTTAGGGACAGGGATCAACAATGAGCAGTTCTTC
TRBV29-1	few	TRBJ2-2	TRBD2	CSVEGLAGGPRGELFF	TGCAGCGTTGAGGGACTAGCGGGAGGACCGCGCGGGGAGCTGTTTTTT
TRBV28	NA	TRBJ2-7	NA	CASISTGTYEQYF	TGTGCCAGCATCTCGACAGGTACCTACGAGCAGTACTTC
TRBV20-1	many	TRBJ2-3	NA	CSAITDTQYF	TGCAGTGCTATAACAGATACGCAGTATTTT
TRBV10-3	NA	TRBJ2-3	TRBD2	CAISESQRGAADTQYF	TGTGCCATCAGTGAGTCCCAGCGGGGGGCCGCAGATACGCAGTATTTT
TRBV5-5	NA	TRBJ2-1	TRBD2	CASSLDGGGYNEQFF	TGTGCCAGCAGCTTGGATGGCGGGGGGTACAATGAGCAGTTCTTC
TRBV7-2	NA	TRBJ1-3	TRBD1	CASSIRGTGFGNTIYF	TGTGCCAGCAGCATACGAGGGACAGGGTTCGGAAACACCATATATTTT
TRBV7-9	NA	TRBJ2-3	TRBD1	CASSIRQGDTQYF	TGTGCCAGCAGCATAAGACAGGGAGATACGCAGTATTTT
TRBV20-1	NA	TRBJ1-5	NA	CSARDHKRGNQPQHF	TGCAGTGCTAGAGATCATAAAAGAGGGAATCAGCCCCAGCATTTT
TRBV5-1	few	TRBJ2-7	NA	CASSLAAGSPYEQYF	TGCGCCAGCAGCTTGGCCGCAGGAAGCCCCTACGAGCAGTACTTC
TRBV7-9	NA	TRBJ2-7	NA	CASSPAEGSYEQYF	TGTGCCAGCAGCCCCGCAGAGGGCAGCTACGAGCAGTACTTC
TRBV18	many	TRBJ2-5	NA	CASSPGRQETQYF	TGTGCCAGCAGCCCGGGACGGCAAGAGACCCAGTACTTC
TRBV3-1	once	TRBJ2-1	TRBD2	CASSQGRGSSYNEQFF	TGTGCCAGCAGCCAAGGGCGGGGGAGCTCCTACAATGAGCAGTTCTTC
TRBV11-3	NA	TRBJ2-2	TRBD2	CASSSYEIVRGRGTGELFF	TGTGCCAGCAGCTCCTATGAAATCGTACGGGGGAGGGGCACCGGGGAGCTGTTTTTT
TRBV9	NA	TRBJ1-5	TRBD1	CASSVWDRDQPQHF	TGTGCCAGCAGCGTGTGGGACAGGGATCAGCCCCAGCATTTT
TRBV18	NA	TRBJ2-3	NA	CASSPAYLSTDTQYF	TGTGCCAGCTCACCTGCCTATTTGAGCACAGATACGCAGTATTTT
TRBV6-6	NA	TRBJ2-5	NA	CASRQGGRRGPETQYF	TGTGCCAGCAGGCAGGGGGGACGGCGGGGGCCCGAGACCCAGTACTTC
TRBV6-6	NA	TRBJ1-1	NA	CASSYSIAGSTEAFF	TGTGCCAGCAGTTACTCGATAGCAGGGTCCACTGAAGCTTTCTTT
TRBV5-1	many	TRBJ2-7	NA	CASSFEGTYEQYF	TGCGCCAGCAGCTTCGAGGGAACCTACGAGCAGTACTTC
TRBV4-2	few	TRBJ2-5	NA	CASSQASREQETQYF	TGTGCCAGCAGCCAAGCGTCCAGGGAACAAGAGACCCAGTACTTC
TRBV24-1	few	TRBJ2-2	NA	CATSDEGQNTGELFF	TGTGCCACCAGTGATGAGGGTCAGAACACCGGGGAGCTGTTTTTT